A selection of T cell receptor beta chains follows, all from one sample in a study of T-cell memory formation after mild COVID-19. From the 5' RACE reads, TCRdb called clonotypes with MiXCR, one entry per CDR3 protein. This table holds a few hundred thousand distinct CDR3 sequences, around 17% found once. Sequencing was done on a sample of PBMCs or a T cell subset sorted from them (not recorded which). The receptors were sampled from a man in his late teens or twenties who had mild COVID-19 (a few samples of this study predate the infection). Cell type and time point are not known. Each CDR3 is given with its conserved first and last residue. The D gene is left open where the match is weak. Only part of the rows carry a size: once, few, many, or a class if the clone is expanded.

TRBV4-1	TRBJ2-1	.	.	CASSRHNEQFF	TGCGCCAGCAGCCGGCACAATGAGCAGTTCTTC
TRBV20-1	TRBJ1-4	.	.	CSARVSNGENEKLFF	TGCAGTGCTAGAGTTAGCAACGGGGAGAATGAAAAACTGTTTTTT
TRBV2	TRBJ2-3	.	.	CASRVDGDTQYF	TGTGCCAGCAGGGTGGACGGAGATACGCAGTATTTT
TRBV6-2/TRBV6-3	TRBJ1-1	.	few	CASSYGSIAFF	TGTGCCAGCAGTTACGGTTCGATAGCTTTCTTT
TRBV4-3	TRBJ1-2	.	.	CASSPSPQRSYGYTF	TGCGCCAGCAGCCCCAGCCCCCAAAGGAGCTATGGCTACACCTTC
TRBV21-1	TRBJ1-6	.	.	CASSLLTGINSPLHF	TGTGCCAGCAGCTTATTAACAGGGATCAATTCACCCCTCCACTTT
TRBV4-3	TRBJ1-4	TRBD1	.	CASSSRQGRGEKLFF	TGCGCCAGCAGCTCGCGACAGGGCCGCGGGGAAAAACTGTTTTTT
TRBV7-3	TRBJ2-3	.	.	CASGFPSSDTQYF	TGTGCCAGCGGATTTCCTAGCTCCGATACGCAGTATTTT
TRBV5-1	TRBJ2-3	.	many	CASRDSSDTQYF	TGCGCCAGCAGGGACAGTTCAGATACGCAGTATTTT
TRBV6-5	TRBJ1-6	.	.	CASSPPNSPLHF	TGTGCCAGCAGTCCCCCTAATTCACCCCTCCACTTT
TRBV6-2/TRBV6-3	TRBJ2-1	TRBD2	.	CASQRDLYNEQFF	TGTGCCAGCCAGCGGGACTTATACAATGAGCAGTTCTTC
TRBV2	TRBJ2-1	TRBD1	few	CASRAGTDYNEQFF	TGTGCCAGCAGAGCCGGGACAGACTACAATGAGCAGTTCTTC
TRBV10-3	TRBJ2-1	.	many	CATSLEGGRNEQFF	TGTGCCACATCCCTGGAGGGGGGACGCAATGAGCAGTTCTTC
TRBV5-1	TRBJ1-6	.	few	CASSLAIGTHSPLHF	TGCGCCAGCAGCTTGGCCATCGGCACTCATTCACCCCTCCACTTT
TRBV20-1	TRBJ1-5	TRBD1	few	CSARDWGQGLNQPQHF	TGCAGTGCTAGAGACTGGGGACAGGGACTGAATCAGCCCCAGCATTTT
TRBV27	TRBJ2-7	.	.	CASSPIGITYEQYF	TGTGCCAGCAGTCCCATCGGGATAACCTACGAGCAGTACTTC
TRBV18	TRBJ1-4	TRBD1	.	CASSPRREASRGELFF	TGTGCCAGCTCACCGCGCCGGGAGGCTTCCAGGGGGGAACTGTTTTTT
TRBV12-3/TRBV12-4	TRBJ1-2	.	few	CASSLKVLDYGYTF	TGTGCCAGCAGCCTGAAGGTTTTGGACTATGGCTACACCTTC
TRBV12-3/TRBV12-4	TRBJ1-5	.	few	CASELWGQPQHF	TGTGCCAGCGAGTTGTGGGGCCAGCCCCAGCATTTT
TRBV12-3/TRBV12-4	TRBJ2-5	.	few	CASSLLSRQETQYF	TGTGCCAGCAGTTTACTTTCCAGACAAGAGACCCAGTACTTC
TRBV28	TRBJ1-2	.	.	CATYEGDNYGYTF	TGTGCCACCTACGAGGGGGATAACTATGGCTACACCTTC
TRBV4-3	TRBJ2-1	.	many	CASSLTPPGINNEQFF	TGCGCCAGCAGCCTCACTCCCCCGGGGATCAACAATGAGCAGTTCTTC
TRBV27	TRBJ1-4	.	few	CASSHYPGATNEKLFF	TGTGCCAGCAGCCATTACCCGGGGGCAACTAATGAAAAACTGTTTTTT
TRBV5-1	TRBJ2-3	TRBD2	few	CASSSRAGGTDTQYF	TGCGCCAGCAGCTCTAGAGCGGGGGGCACAGATACGCAGTATTTT
TRBV5-1	TRBJ2-5	.	many	CASSGGQGETQYF	TGCGCCAGCAGCGGCGGCCAGGGTGAGACCCAGTACTTC
TRBV7-2	TRBJ2-1	TRBD2	.	CASSPLAVAYNEQFF	TGTGCCAGCAGCCCTCTAGCGGTGGCCTACAATGAGCAGTTCTTC
TRBV7-6	TRBJ2-2	.	many	CASSDAPVNTGELFF	TGTGCCAGCAGCGACGCACCGGTGAACACCGGGGAGCTGTTTTTT
TRBV11-1	TRBJ2-7	TRBD2	.	CASSAGTSYEQYF	TGTGCCAGCAGCGCCGGGACTAGCTACGAGCAGTACTTC
TRBV6-4	TRBJ2-5	.	few	CASSDSTSRGDQETQYF	TGTGCCAGCAGTGACTCCACTTCGCGGGGTGATCAAGAGACCCAGTACTTC
TRBV5-1	TRBJ2-3	TRBD2	.	CASSYGGGADTQYF	TGCGCCAGCAGCTACGGGGGGGGCGCAGATACGCAGTATTTT
TRBV5-1	TRBJ2-3	.	.	CASSGAGGTDTQYF	TGCGCCAGCAGCGGGGCAGGTGGGACAGATACGCAGTATTTT
TRBV20-1	TRBJ1-1	.	few	CSARRGLNTEAFF	TGCAGTGCCCGCCGGGGCTTGAACACTGAAGCTTTCTTT
TRBV29-1	TRBJ2-1	TRBD1	.	CSVAQTGALKYNEQFF	TGCAGCGTTGCCCAGACAGGGGCGTTGAAGTACAATGAGCAGTTCTTC
TRBV5-1	TRBJ1-1	TRBD1	.	CASSYGQGDTEAFF	TGCGCCAGCAGCTACGGACAGGGGGACACTGAAGCTTTCTTT
TRBV5-1	TRBJ1-1	TRBD1	few	CASSLDRDRGTEAFF	TGCGCCAGCAGCTTGGACCGGGACAGGGGCACTGAAGCTTTCTTT
TRBV6-5	TRBJ1-3	.	few	CASSPGRTFSGNTIYF	TGTGCCAGCAGTCCGGGACGGACCTTCTCTGGAAACACCATATATTTT
TRBV7-2	TRBJ2-2	.	few	CASSRTRQAGADTGELFF	TGTGCCAGCAGCCGAACCAGACAGGCCGGGGCCGACACCGGGGAGCTGTTTTTT
TRBV7-9	TRBJ1-6	.	.	CASSGGGFNSPLHF	TGTGCCAGCAGTGGTGGGGGATTTAATTCACCCCTCCACTTT
TRBV12-3/TRBV12-4	TRBJ2-7	.	.	CASSLIGNEQYF	TGTGCCAGCAGTTTAATCGGGAACGAGCAGTACTTC
TRBV4-3	TRBJ2-5	.	.	CASSQGSVTQETQYF	TGCGCCAGCAGCCAAGGATCTGTGACCCAAGAGACCCAGTACTTC
TRBV4-2	TRBJ1-6	TRBD1	.	CATGQGKSPLHF	TGTGCCACCGGACAGGGTAAATCACCCCTCCACTTT
TRBV4-2	TRBJ1-5	TRBD1	few	CASSQDGSGQGNQPQHF	TGTGCCAGCAGCCAAGATGGGTCGGGACAGGGCAATCAGCCCCAGCATTTT
TRBV6-5	TRBJ2-4	TRBD1	.	CASSNLQGTGNIQYF	TGTGCCAGCAGTAACCTTCAGGGGACAGGGAACATTCAGTACTTC
TRBV10-2	TRBJ2-1	.	.	CASKAGSSYNEQFF	TGCGCCAGCAAGGCGGGGAGCTCCTACAATGAGCAGTTCTTC
TRBV9	TRBJ2-5	.	.	CASSLRDMGQETQYF	TGTGCCAGCAGCCTCAGGGATATGGGGCAAGAGACCCAGTACTTC
TRBV24-1	TRBJ1-5	.	.	CATSDGSNQPQHF	TGTGCCACCAGTGATGGTAGCAATCAGCCCCAGCATTTT
TRBV5-1	TRBJ2-1	TRBD2	.	CASSTGTSSGNEQFF	TGCGCCAGCAGCACCGGGACTAGCAGTGGCAATGAGCAGTTCTTC
TRBV7-2	TRBJ1-6	.	.	CASSHRWEASPLHF	TGTGCCAGCAGTCATCGTTGGGAGGCTTCACCCCTCCACTTT
TRBV10-3	TRBJ1-1	.	few	CAISGRVNTEAFF	TGTGCCATCAGTGGAAGGGTGAACACTGAAGCTTTCTTT
TRBV2	TRBJ1-1	.	.	CASSGHGNTEAFF	TGTGCCAGCAGTGGACATGGTAACACTGAAGCTTTCTTT